This T cell receptor beta chain was captured in a study of blood T cell repertoires in COVID-19. Per the original methods: Cell counts per sample came from amplifying reference gene primers. TCRdb keeps only in-frame clones here, not all; method: immunoSEQ multiplex PCR. V, J and clone size are those of that table, while D and trimming were read from the DNA. Of 350,000 to 450,000 clones in the sample, roughly 92% were seen once. CDR1 is LNHDA, CDR2 SQIVND, per germline (reference sequence). Trimming removed 6 bases from V and 2 bases from J, with 11 bases in between. The CDR3 loop spans 13 amino acids.

V and J are TRBV19 and TRBJ2-7; TRBD1 might be the D (6 bases). The sequenced sample consisted of PBMCs or T cells enriched from blood (not recorded which). The receptor's source is a woman in her thirties or forties who had been exposed to COVID-19. Here the CDR3 DNA reads TGTGCCAGTAGAGGACAGAAAGCCTACGAGCAGTACTTC. Its translation is CASRGQKAYEQYF.